The clone carrying this T cell receptor beta chain was observed once. Sequenced by immunoSEQ multiplex PCR; TCRdb stores in-frame clones only, minus some. Among 210,000 or so clones listed, 90% to 95% were seen once. Trimming took off 2 bases at V and 6 bases at J, with 17 bases between the two ends. Per the germline V gene, CDR1 is SGHRS and CDR2 is YFSETQ. This CDR3 has 15 amino acids. The sample is drawn from a study of control samples from healthy donors and cancer patients. Sequences were obtained from blood. V is TRBV5-1 and J is TRBJ1-1, with D perhaps matching TRBD1 (6 bases). This receptor was taken from a man aged 25 to 40 in good health. CDR3 coding DNA: TGCGCCAGCAGCTTACAGGAAACCGGGGGCGCTGAAGCTTTCTTT. Its translation is CASSLQETGGAEAFF.